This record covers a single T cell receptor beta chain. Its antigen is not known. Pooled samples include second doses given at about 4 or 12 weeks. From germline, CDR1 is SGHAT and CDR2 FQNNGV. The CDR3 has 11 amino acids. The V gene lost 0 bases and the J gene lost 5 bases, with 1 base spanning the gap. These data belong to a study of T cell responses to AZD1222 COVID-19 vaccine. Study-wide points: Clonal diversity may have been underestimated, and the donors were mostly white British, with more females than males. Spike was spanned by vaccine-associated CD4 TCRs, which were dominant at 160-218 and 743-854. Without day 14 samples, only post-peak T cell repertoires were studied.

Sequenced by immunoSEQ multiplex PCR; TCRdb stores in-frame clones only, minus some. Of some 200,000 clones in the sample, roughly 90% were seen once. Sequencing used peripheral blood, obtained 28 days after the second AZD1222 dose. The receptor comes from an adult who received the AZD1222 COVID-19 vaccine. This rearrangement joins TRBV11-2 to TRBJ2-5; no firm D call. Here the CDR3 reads CASSLDETQYF. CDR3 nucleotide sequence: TGTGCCAGCAGCTTAGACGAGACCCAGTACTTC. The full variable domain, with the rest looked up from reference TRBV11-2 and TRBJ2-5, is EAGVAQSPRYKIIEKRQSVAFWCNPISGHATLYWYQQILGQGPKLLIQFQNNGVVDDSQLPKDRFSAERLKGVDSTLKIQPAKLEDSAVYLCASSLDETQYFGPGTRLLVL.